Shown below are 20 T cell receptor beta chains from a single sample sequenced in a study of identifying expanded T cells in peripheral blood. Here immunoSEQ multiplex PCR was the method, and the copy in TCRdb shows in-frame clones only, minus some. This sample has 80,000 to 90,000 clones, with approximately 83% found just once. What was sequenced was blood. The receptors shown here come from a person aged 18 to 69 in good health.

The rearrangement uses TRBV7-2 and TRBJ2-7; tentative D call: TRBD1 (5 bases). Germline CDR1 SGHTA, CDR2 FQGNSA. The CDR3 has 16 amino acids. V lost 1 base and J 2 bases, leaving 15 bases between the germline ends. This chain's CDR3 is CASSLDFDRQTYEQYF. The CDR3 coding sequence is TGTGCCAGCAGCTTAGATTTTGACAGACAAACCTACGAGCAGTACTTC.

The J gene is TRBJ1-2, the V gene TRBV6-5; 10 nucleotides agree with TRBD1. The CDR3 has 14 residues. Unmatched junction bases numbered 4, after V lost 2 bases and J lost 7 bases. Germline V gene data show CDR1 as MNHEY and CDR2 as SVGAGI. This CDR3 reads CASSYAWDRGGYTF. The CDR3 DNA reads as TGTGCCAGCAGTTACGCTTGGGACAGGGGTGGCTACACCTTC.

J is TRBJ2-5 and V is TRBV5-1, with TRBD2 matching over 12 bases. The ends lost 3 bases at V and 6 bases at J; junction bases unmatched: 12. Germline loops: CDR1 SGHRS, CDR2 YFSETQ. The length of the CDR3 is 17 residues. CDR3 DNA sequence: TGCGCCAGCAGCTCCCAAGAAGGACTAGCGGGGCGAAAGACCCAGTACTTC. This encodes CASSSQEGLAGRKTQYF.

The chain employs TRBV27 and TRBJ1-1, with 11 positions matching TRBD1. Losses at the gene ends were 5 bases for V and 1 base for J; bases not matched to a gene: 6. This CDR3 contains 16 residues. The germline V gene has CDR1 MNHEY and CDR2 SMNVEV (reference sequence). The CDR3, as DNA: TGTGCCAGCAGTCGAGGACAGGGGGCGGGGAACACTGAAGCTTTCTTT. Its translation: CASSRGQGAGNTEAFF.

V usage is TRBV10-3 and J usage is TRBJ2-5; 8 bases agree with TRBD1. The CDR3 extends over 12 amino acids. Germline CDR1 is ENHRY and CDR2 is SYGVKD. V trimming: 8 bases; J trimming: 4 bases; junction bases outside the gene matches: 3. CDR3 residues: CAIRTGRETQYF. The CDR3 DNA follows: TGTGCCATCCGGACAGGGCGAGAGACCCAGTACTTC.

Concerning this clone: Sequence at one end of the junction differs from germline and may be a read error. This sequence joins TRBV18 and TRBJ2-1, with 7 bases identical to TRBD2. The CDR3 length is 15 residues. Germline V CDR1 and CDR2: KGHSH, LQKENI. CDR3 loop: CASSPGRDSYTEQFF. The CDR3 DNA reads as TGTGCCAGCTCACCAGGGAGGGACTCATACACTGAGCAGTTCTTC.

The V call is TRBV4-3, the J call TRBJ2-5, with 7 nucleotides matching TRBD1. Germline V gives CDR1 LGHNA, CDR2 YSLEER. The CDR3 consists of 15 residues. Trimming at V came to 1 base and at J to 2 bases, leaving 4 bases not matched to a gene. The CDR3 DNA reads as TGCGCCAGCAGCCAAGCCCCGACAGGGCAAGAGACCCAGTACTTC. Translating it yields CASSQAPTGQETQYF.

The genes are TRBV27 and TRBJ2-1; 12 bases map to TRBD2. J was trimmed by 8 bases and V by 5 bases; bases with no gene match: 7. Germline CDR1 MNHEY, CDR2 SMNVEV (reference sequence). The CDR3 totals 15 residues. The CDR3 loop reads CASSPTSGGLDEQFF. CDR3 nucleotides: TGTGCCAGCAGTCCGACTAGCGGGGGATTGGATGAGCAGTTCTTC.

This chain uses TRBV5-5 with TRBJ1-5; weak D call: TRBD1 (6 bases). With 2 bases removed from V and 3 bases from J, the gap between germline ends came to 15 bases. The CDR3 covers 16 residues. Germline V gene data show CDR1 as SGHKS and CDR2 as YYEKEE (reference sequence). The CDR3 sequence: CASSFIPTGHNQPQHF. The CDR3 DNA reads as TGTGCCAGCAGCTTTATACCTACAGGGCACAATCAGCCCCAGCATTTT.

This clone was observed a single time. The rearrangement joins TRBV4-1 to TRBJ2-3, with D uncertain. CDR1 MGHRA and CDR2 YSYEKL come from the germline V gene. The CDR3 is 12 amino acids. V was clipped by 3 bases and J by 6 bases, with 7 bases between them. CDR3: CASSHILDTQYF. CDR3 DNA sequence: TGCGCCAGCAGCCACATCTTGGATACGCAGTATTTT.

The chain has TRBV19 and TRBJ1-4; TRBD1 matches 10 bases. CDR3 size: 14 residues. Germline CDR1 reads LNHDA; CDR2 reads SQIVND (reference sequence). After removal of 7 bases from V and 10 bases from J, the junction contained 9 bases not matched to a gene. As DNA, the CDR3 is TGTGCCAGTACTTTTTCCGGGACAGGGGCAAAACTGTTTTTT. This codes for CASTFSGTGAKLFF.

The chain joins TRBV18 to TRBJ2-1; D may be TRBD2 (5 bases). Trimming took off 0 bases at V and 6 bases at J, with 9 bases between the two ends. CDR3 length: 14 amino acids. The germline V gene has CDR1 KGHSH and CDR2 LQKENI. The CDR3 DNA follows: TGTGCCAGCTCACCACCGACTCGGGGCAATGAGCAGTTCTTC. Amino acid sequence: CASSPPTRGNEQFF. Complete variable domain (other parts from reference TRBV18 and TRBJ2-1): NAGVMQNPRHLVRRRGQEARLRCSPMKGHSHVYWYRQLPEEGLKFMVYLQKENIIDESGMPKERFSAEFPKEGPSILRIQQVVRGDSAAYFCASSPPTRGNEQFFGPGTRLTVL.

The V call is TRBV5-1, the J call TRBJ1-2, with D possibly TRBD1 on 6 matching bases. The CDR3 runs to 13 residues. Deletions cut 1 base from V and 7 bases from J, with 11 bases between. The germline CDR1 and CDR2 sequences are SGHRS and YFSETQ. The CDR3 sequence is CASSLFRGLGYTF. CDR3 sequence (DNA): TGCGCCAGCAGCTTGTTCAGGGGCCTTGGCTACACCTTC.

V usage is TRBV5-1 and J usage is TRBJ1-1; D is perhaps TRBD1 (6 bases). This CDR3 comprises 16 residues. V dropped 0 bases and J dropped 4 bases, with 16 bases sitting between them. Germline CDR1 is SGHRS and CDR2 is YFSETQ. CDR3 DNA: TGCGCCAGCAGCTTGGACCCAACAGGGATGGCCACTGAAGCTTTCTTT. It is translated as CASSLDPTGMATEAFF.

The chain carries TRBV4-3 and TRBJ2-3, with unresolved D. Deletions cut 0 bases from V and 7 bases from J, with 11 bases between. Germline lookup yields CDR1 LGHNA and CDR2 YSLEER. This CDR3 comprises 14 residues. The CDR3 coding sequence is TGCGCCAGCAGCCAAGACAGGAGTGGGTATACGCAGTATTTT. Translated, it gives CASSQDRSGYTQYF.

The rearrangement joins TRBV9 to TRBJ2-1, with D possibly TRBD1 on 6 matching bases. V lost 6 bases and J 0 bases, leaving 13 bases between the germline ends. The CDR3 covers 15 residues. Looked up from germline, CDR1 is SGDLS and CDR2 is YYNGEE. The CDR3 is CASNPDSSSYNEQFF. CDR3 coding DNA: TGTGCCAGCAACCCGGACAGTAGCTCCTACAATGAGCAGTTCTTC.

V and J are TRBV11-1 and TRBJ1-3, with D perhaps TRBD1 (6 bases). Trimming stripped 4 bases from V and 2 bases from J, with 12 bases between. This CDR3 region has 15 residues. The germline gives CDR1 SGHAT, CDR2 FQDESV (reference sequence). CDR3 bases: TGTGCCAGCAGCTGGGGGCCGGTAACTGGAAACACCATATATTTT. Amino acids: CASSWGPVTGNTIYF.

V and J are TRBV5-8 and TRBJ1-5, with a weak D call TRBD1 (6 bases). The CDR3 contains 15 residues. Per the germline V gene, CDR1 is SGHTS and CDR2 is YDEGEE. V shed 2 bases and J shed 5 bases, with 14 bases lying between them. The CDR3 nucleotides are TGTGCCAGCAGCTTCGGAACAGGGTACCATCAGCCCCAGCATTTT. This sequence encodes CASSFGTGYHQPQHF. The full variable domain, in which reference TRBV5-8 and TRBJ1-5 provide the parts outside the CDR3, is EAGVTQSPTHLIKTRGQQATLRCSPISGHTSVYWYQQALGLGLQFLLWYDEGEERNRGNFPPRFSGRQFPNYSSELNVNALELEDSALYLCASSFGTGYHQPQHFGDGTRLSIL.

The chain employs TRBV9 and TRBJ2-7; TRBD1 agrees at 7 bases. The CDR3 contains 14 residues. Losses at the gene ends were 3 bases for V and 7 bases for J; bases not matched to a gene: 10. Germline CDR1 SGDLS, CDR2 YYNGEE. Written as DNA, the CDR3 is TGTGCCAGCAGCGGATGGGACAGTGAGGGTGAGCAGTACTTC. As protein: CASSGWDSEGEQYF.

This CDR3 reads CASLDGGGSGNTIYF. In DNA, the CDR3 is TGTGCCAGCCTTGACGGAGGGGGGTCTGGAAACACCATATATTTT. This chain uses TRBV11-3 with TRBJ1-3; TRBD1 is a possible D gene (6 bases). V was cut by 8 bases and J by 1 base, with 15 bases left in between. Per the germline V gene, CDR1 is SGHNT and CDR2 is YENEEA. The length of the CDR3 is 15 residues.